This paragraph reports one T cell receptor (beta chain). Clones were sequenced by immunoSEQ multiplex PCR, and TCRdb holds only the in-frame ones, with some missing. The top ten hold 0.95% to 1.5% of the sample, which has 250,000 to 300,000 clones, about 91% seen once. Germline V lookup: CDR1 SQVTM, CDR2 ANQGSEA. The CDR3 extends over 13 amino acids. V shed 6 bases, J shed 4 bases, and the junction held 7 bases outside the gene matches. The entry originates in a study of blood T cell repertoires in COVID-19. This receptor was obtained from a human donor in a cohort exposed to, infected with or recovered from COVID-19 (not recorded which). The donor label of this sample is uncertain. The sample taken for sequencing was PBMCs or T cells enriched from blood (not recorded which). The chain combines TRBV29-1 with TRBJ1-1; 8 bases are a match to TRBD1. This CDR3 is CSVIGQGGTEAFF. The CDR3 nucleotides are TGCAGCGTGATCGGACAGGGTGGCACTGAAGCTTTCTTT.